Listed below are T cell receptor beta chains from one sample, sequenced in a study of human T cells and chemical hapten exposure. MiXCR was run by TCRdb on the RACE reads, yielding one entry per CDR3 protein. There are about 140,000 distinct CDR3 sequences in the sample; 10% to 15% occur only once, and 1.2% to 1.5% lies in the top ten. The sequenced sample was whole blood, obtained in connection with sensitization to the hapten diphenylcyclopropenone (DPC). These receptors were obtained from a woman aged 50 to 60 with alopecia areata. Some clones in this sample may be carry-over from other donors' samples. The CDR3 runs from the conserved cysteine through the conserved F or W. The D gene is left open where the match is weak. Clone size is given for some rows only: seen once, a few or many times, or a class if the clone is expanded.

size	D	J	V	DNA	CDR3
.	TRBD2	TRBJ2-1	TRBV2	TGTGCCAGCCGGGTAGCGGGACCTCGAGTCTATGAGCAGTTCTTC	CASRVAGPRVYEQFF
.	.	TRBJ1-6	TRBV18	TGTGCCAGCTCACCACGAGGAGGGTCACCCCTCCACTTT	CASSPRGGSPLHF
.	TRBD2	TRBJ2-7	TRBV10-3	TGTGCCATCAGTGAAGGGACTAGGCCCTCCTACAAGCAGTACTTC	CAISEGTRPSYKQYF
few	TRBD1	TRBJ2-2	TRBV11-1	TGTGCCAGCAGCTTCGGGACAGGGTATAACACCGGGGAGCTGTTTTTT	CASSFGTGYNTGELFF
many	TRBD1	TRBJ2-7	TRBV6-2/TRBV6-3	TGTGCCAGCAGCAGGACAGGGGTGCCCCACGAGCAGTACTTC	CASSRTGVPHEQYF
few	TRBD1	TRBJ1-5	TRBV7-2	TGTGCCAGCAGCATGACAGGGGGCGACAATCAGCCCCAGCATTTT	CASSMTGGDNQPQHF
.	TRBD2	TRBJ2-2	TRBV12-3/TRBV12-4	TGTGCCAGCAGTGCACCCCGCAGGCCAGCGGGAGGCACCGGGGAGCTGTTTTTT	CASSAPRRPAGGTGELFF
.	TRBD1	TRBJ2-1	TRBV29-1	TGCAGCGCCCTTGGGACAGGGCAGTTCTTC	CSALGTGQFF
.	TRBD1	TRBJ2-7	TRBV6-1	TGTGCCACCGCCGGGACAGGGGGCTCCTACGAGCAGTACTTC	CATAGTGGSYEQYF
few	.	TRBJ1-1	TRBV28	TGTGCCAGCAGCTTAGCACAGAGGACTAACACTGAAGCTTTCTTT	CASSLAQRTNTEAFF
.	TRBD1	TRBJ1-1	TRBV6-6	TGTGCCAGCAGTAGTTCCTGGGACAGGGACCGTCCGGAAGCTTTCTTT	CASSSSWDRDRPEAFF
.	.	TRBJ2-5	TRBV24-1	TGTGCCACCAGTGAAGGATCTCAAGAGACCCAGTACTTC	CATSEGSQETQYF
many	.	TRBJ2-2	TRBV29-1	TGCAGCGTCCGGGACACCGGGGAGCTGTTTTTT	CSVRDTGELFF
.	TRBD2	TRBJ2-7	TRBV4-2	TGTGCCAGCAGCCAAGATGCTAGCGGGTGCTACGAGCAGTACTTC	CASSQDASGCYEQYF
few	TRBD1	TRBJ2-7	TRBV27	TGTGCCAGCAGTTGGGACAGGGGGCCGGGCGAGCAGTACTTC	CASSWDRGPGEQYF
.	.	TRBJ2-3	TRBV29-1	TGCAGCGTTGGAAGGGAGGCAGATACGCAGTATTTT	CSVGREADTQYF
few	.	TRBJ2-2	TRBV7-2	TGTGCCAGCAGCCCACTGCCCAGGGGTATGAACGGGGAGCTGTTTTTT	CASSPLPRGMNGELFF
.	.	TRBJ1-3	TRBV7-9	TGTGCCAGCAGCCCCGCGTCAGGAAACACCATATATTTT	CASSPASGNTIYF
many	.	TRBJ1-1	TRBV29-1	TGCAGCGTTTGGACAGCTGAAGCTTTCTTT	CSVWTAEAFF
.	.	TRBJ2-7	TRBV18	TGTGCCAGCTCTCCCATACCGACGGCCTCCTACGAGCAGTACTTC	CASSPIPTASYEQYF
many	.	TRBJ2-5	TRBV28	TGTGCCAGCAGCCCCAGGGGGGGGACCCAGTACTTC	CASSPRGGTQYF
many	.	TRBJ2-5	TRBV5-6	TGTGCCAGCAGCTTGCGGATCGCCCAAGAGACCCAGTACTTC	CASSLRIAQETQYF
many	TRBD1	TRBJ2-7	TRBV7-2	TGTGCCAGCAGCTCGCGACAGGGGCGGTACGAGCAGTACTTC	CASSSRQGRYEQYF
many	.	TRBJ2-7	TRBV29-1	TGCAGCGTCCGTGGGACCACCTACGGTTGGCAGTACTTC	CSVRGTTYGWQYF
few	.	TRBJ2-7	TRBV11-2	TGTGCCAGCAGGGCCCGGGGGAGCTCCTACGAGCAGTACTTC	CASRARGSSYEQYF
.	TRBD1	TRBJ1-6	TRBV20-1	TGCAGTGCTAGAGAGGGACAGGGGGGAGGGTATTCACCCCTCCACTTT	CSAREGQGGGYSPLHF
.	.	TRBJ2-3	TRBV7-7	TGTGCTAGCAGCCCTCTGGGGACCGGTAGGGATACGCAGTATTTT	CASSPLGTGRDTQYF
few	TRBD2	TRBJ2-3	TRBV5-4	TGTGCCAGCAGCCCTGGACTAGCGGGTCACGAGGGAGATACGCAGTATTTT	CASSPGLAGHEGDTQYF
few	.	TRBJ2-7	TRBV28	TGTGCCAGCAGAAGTGACAGGGAGGTGAGAAATGACTTC	CASRSDREVRNDF
many	.	TRBJ1-1	TRBV7-6	TGTGCCAGCAGCTTAGCCTACTGGGGGGCAGGATTAAACACTGAAGCTTTCTTT	CASSLAYWGAGLNTEAFF
.	TRBD1	TRBJ2-1	TRBV7-3	TGTGCCAGCAGCGGGAGGACAGGGGGCATCGATGAGCAGTTCTTC	CASSGRTGGIDEQFF
.	TRBD2	TRBJ2-2	TRBV28	TGTGCCAGCCGGGGACTACCTCCGAACACCGGGGAGCTGTTTTTT	CASRGLPPNTGELFF
few	.	TRBJ2-2	TRBV12-3/TRBV12-4	TGTGCCAGCAGTTTATGGGGGATGGGGACCGGGGAGCTGTTTTTT	CASSLWGMGTGELFF
many	.	TRBJ2-7	TRBV6-2/TRBV6-3	TGTGCCAGCAGTTTTACTCGCCGCTACGAGCAGTACTTC	CASSFTRRYEQYF
many	TRBD1	TRBJ2-2	TRBV28	TGTGCCAGCAGACGATGGACAGGCAACACCGGGGAGCTGTTTTTT	CASRRWTGNTGELFF
.	.	TRBJ2-1	TRBV2	TGTGCCAGCACCGAGTGGGAGACCCATGAGCAGTTCTTC	CASTEWETHEQFF
.	.	TRBJ2-5	TRBV7-9	TGCGCCAGCAGCTTGGCGTCTGAGACCCAGTACTTC	CASSLASETQYF
.	TRBD2	TRBJ2-1	TRBV4-3	TGCGCCAGCAGCCAAAGGGGAGGGGCAGCTGGCTACAATGAGCAGTTCTTC	CASSQRGGAAGYNEQFF
.	.	TRBJ2-7	TRBV6-2/TRBV6-3	TGTGCCAGCAGGCTAGCGCTCTCCTACGAGCAGTACTTC	CASRLALSYEQYF
few	TRBD1	TRBJ2-1	TRBV27	TGTGCCAGTCCGGGACAGCACGGGGAGTTCTTC	CASPGQHGEFF
few	TRBD1	TRBJ2-7	TRBV28	TGTGCCAGCCTGCGACAGGGTTCCAAAACCTACGAGCAGTACTTC	CASLRQGSKTYEQYF
many	.	TRBJ2-3	TRBV6-1	TGTGCCAGCAGGAGGGAAAATACGCAGTATTTT	CASRRENTQYF
many	TRBD1	TRBJ2-1	TRBV29-1	TGCAGCGTCTCGGACAGGGATCCTGAGCAGTTCTTC	CSVSDRDPEQFF
few	.	TRBJ2-2	TRBV29-1	TGCAGCGTTGAAAAGGCCGCTACTGGGGAGCTGTTTTTT	CSVEKAATGELFF
many	TRBD2	TRBJ2-1	TRBV20-1	TGCAGTGCTAGTCGCCGGGACTACCACCGGAATGAGCAGTTCTTC	CSASRRDYHRNEQFF
many	.	TRBJ2-2	TRBV5-1	TGCGCCAGCAGCTTGGGAGGGATCGGGGAGCTGTTTTTT	CASSLGGIGELFF
few	TRBD2	TRBJ2-3	TRBV5-1	TGCGCCAGCAGCTCGGGACTAGCGGGAGGTTCTCTGGAAGATACGCAGTATTTT	CASSSGLAGGSLEDTQYF
many	.	TRBJ1-5	TRBV12-3/TRBV12-4	TGTGCCAGCAGCCCCGTAGAGGGCAATCAGCCCCAGCATTTT	CASSPVEGNQPQHF
.	TRBD1	TRBJ1-1	TRBV9	TGTGCCAGCAGCGAGAGGACAGGTCCCCAGGGGACTGAAGCTTTCTTT	CASSERTGPQGTEAFF
.	.	TRBJ2-7	TRBV7-9	TGTGCCAGCAGCCGCCCGAGCGCCGAGCAGTACTTC	CASSRPSAEQYF
few	TRBD1	TRBJ1-6	TRBV7-9	TGTGCCAGCAGCCCCAGTGGAGGGGGCAATTCACCCCTCCACTTT	CASSPSGGGNSPLHF
few	.	TRBJ1-5	TRBV14	TGTGCCAGCAGCCAAGGGAGGGGAGGCAATCAGCCCCAGCATTTT	CASSQGRGGNQPQHF
few	.	TRBJ1-1	TRBV3-1	TGTGCCAGCGGGCGGACGAACACTGAAGCTTTCTTT	CASGRTNTEAFF
many	.	TRBJ2-1	TRBV9	TGTGCCAGCAGCCGAGGTCAGCGGGCCTTGGGCAATGAGCAGTTCTTC	CASSRGQRALGNEQFF
.	.	TRBJ2-1	TRBV2	TGTGCCAGCAGTGATCATGGGGGTAGTCGCAATGAGCAGTTCTTC	CASSDHGGSRNEQFF
few	.	TRBJ1-5	TRBV29-1	TGCAGCGTTGAAAGGGCCTCAGGGGAGCCCCAGCATTTT	CSVERASGEPQHF
many	.	TRBJ2-7	TRBV3-1	TGTGCCAGCAGCCGCAAAGGGAGCTCCTACGAGCAGTACTTC	CASSRKGSSYEQYF
.	.	TRBJ1-6	TRBV5-4	TGTGCCAGCAGCTTGGAGGCCGGGCGGGATTCACCCCTCCACTTT	CASSLEAGRDSPLHF
.	.	TRBJ2-3	TRBV12-3/TRBV12-4	TGTGCCAGCAGTGGGGACTTAGTAACGGATACGCAGTATTTT	CASSGDLVTDTQYF